This TCR beta chain was observed in a study of blood T cell repertoires in COVID-19 (dated by TCRdb to the early 2020s). With respect to the entire study: Collaborator samples came from the United States, Italy and Spain and covered acute and convalescent phases of COVID-19. The samples were drawn from two sources: the first 160 participants of the ongoing ImmuneRACE study, and 1,254 subjects contributed by 6 global collaborators. The dataset comprised deeply sampled blood TCRbeta repertoires from subjects exposed to, actively infected with, or recovered from COVID-19. The material from the prospective study consisted of cDNA or gDNA derived from T cells, B-cell-depleted T cells, or PBMCs. Where available, HLA class I and class II types were taken from metadata supplied by the sample provider and were not determined by assay-based typing. Nearly every sample came with metadata listing a de-identified subject ID, COVID-19 status, age in years and sex. The repertoires were made available in a free public database intended to serve as a resource for research on the immune response to SARS-CoV-2.

The collaborating institutions used their own protocols to collect whole blood in K2EDTA tubes. For TCRbeta analysis, collaborators shipped samples as frozen whole blood, isolated PBMCs, or DNA extracted from either of those sample types. The CDR3 starts with the cysteine, ends with the phenylalanine, and has 15 residues. The sequence is cut down to CDR3 DNA, 45 bases in frame from base 1. V is cut by 2 bases and J by 7 bases, and the space between the germline ends is 14 bases. What the study reported, not specific to this receptor: Clinical and demographic metadata were provided uncurated, with the amount varying by source and participant.

TCRbeta CDR3 regions were amplified from genomic DNA by means of the immunoSEQ Assay, a bias-controlled multiplex PCR. As for how the authors treated the data: Nucleated cell counts per sample were estimated from amplification of reference gene primers within the assay. To quantify the absolute abundance of each unique TCRbeta CDR3 rearrangement, sequence reads were collapsed and filtered. For each sample, productive Simpson clonality was calculated as the square root of Simpson's diversity index over productive rearrangements. The clones in this table, taken by TCRdb from immuneACCESS, are in-frame only. Not every clone is retained; where verified, under half of the shortfall comes from an unresolved V gene, and the cause of the rest is unknown. D and trimming were read from the DNA, whereas the V and J calls and clone size are those reported in that table. The table for this sample lists approximately 170,000 clones; roughly nine tenths of them were counted only once. The ten largest clonotypes hold approximately 4% of the sample.

Remarks on this clone: There is no known antigen for this receptor. Nothing much larger sits one base from this clone, and base qualities are not available.

The V gene is TRBV23-1 and the J gene is TRBJ1-4, with no confidently assigned D gene. TRBV23-1 is labeled an ORF, and its function is uncertain. This receptor was taken from a woman in her seventies with acute or convalescent COVID-19. Material: peripheral blood. Here is the DNA: TGCGCCAGCAGTCAAAACCCGCTAAGTCGTGAAAAACTGTTTTTT. It translates to CASSQNPLSREKLFF.